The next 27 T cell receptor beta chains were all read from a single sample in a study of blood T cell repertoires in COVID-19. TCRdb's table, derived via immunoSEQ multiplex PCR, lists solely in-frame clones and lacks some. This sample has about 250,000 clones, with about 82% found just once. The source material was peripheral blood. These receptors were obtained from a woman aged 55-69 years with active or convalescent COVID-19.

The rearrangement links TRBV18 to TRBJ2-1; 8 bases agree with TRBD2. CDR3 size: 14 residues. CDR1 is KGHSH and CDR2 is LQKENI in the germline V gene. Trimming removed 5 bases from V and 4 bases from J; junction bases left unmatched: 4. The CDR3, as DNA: TGTGCCAGCTCAACTAGCGGATCTTACAATGAGCAGTTCTTC. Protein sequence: CASSTSGSYNEQFF.

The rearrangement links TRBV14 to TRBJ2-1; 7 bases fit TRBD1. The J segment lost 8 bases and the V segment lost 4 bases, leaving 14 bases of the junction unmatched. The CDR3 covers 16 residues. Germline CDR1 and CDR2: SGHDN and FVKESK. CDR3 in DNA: TGTGCCAGCAGCCCTTTTCTTAGACAGGGAAGGGATGAGCAGTTCTTC. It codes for CASSPFLRQGRDEQFF.

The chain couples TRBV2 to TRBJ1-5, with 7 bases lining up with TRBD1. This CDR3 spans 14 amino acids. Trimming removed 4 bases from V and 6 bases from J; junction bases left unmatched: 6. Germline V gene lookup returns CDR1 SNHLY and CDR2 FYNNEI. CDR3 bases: TGTGCCAGCAGTGGACAGGGAGTGAGTCAGCCCCAGCATTTT. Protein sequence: CASSGQGVSQPQHF.

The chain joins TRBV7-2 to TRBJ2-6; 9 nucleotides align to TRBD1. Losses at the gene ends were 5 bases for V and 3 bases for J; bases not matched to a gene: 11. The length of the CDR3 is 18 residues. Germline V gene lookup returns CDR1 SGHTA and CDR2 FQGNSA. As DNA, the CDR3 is TGTGCCAGCAGCCGTACCGGGACAGGGCGTTTTGGGGCCAACGTCCTGACTTTC. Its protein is CASSRTGTGRFGANVLTF.

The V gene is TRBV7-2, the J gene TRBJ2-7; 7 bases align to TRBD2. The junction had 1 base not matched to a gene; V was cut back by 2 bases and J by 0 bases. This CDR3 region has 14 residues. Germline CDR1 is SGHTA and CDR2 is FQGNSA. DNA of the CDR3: TGTGCCAGCAGCTTACTAGCGGCCTCCTACGAGCAGTACTTC. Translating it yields CASSLLAASYEQYF.

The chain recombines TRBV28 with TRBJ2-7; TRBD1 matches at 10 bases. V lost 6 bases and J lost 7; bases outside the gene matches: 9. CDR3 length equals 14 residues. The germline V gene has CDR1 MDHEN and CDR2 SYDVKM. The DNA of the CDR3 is TGTGCCAGCAGGACCGGGACAGGGGCCTTTGAGCAGTACGTC. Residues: CASRTGTGAFEQYV.

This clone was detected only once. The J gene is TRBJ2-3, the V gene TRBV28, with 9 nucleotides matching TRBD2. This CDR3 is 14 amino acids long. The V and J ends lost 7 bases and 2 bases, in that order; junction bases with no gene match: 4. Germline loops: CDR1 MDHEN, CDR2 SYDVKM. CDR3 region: CASTAGGNTDTQYF. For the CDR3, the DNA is TGTGCCAGCACGGCGGGGGGGAACACAGATACGCAGTATTTT.

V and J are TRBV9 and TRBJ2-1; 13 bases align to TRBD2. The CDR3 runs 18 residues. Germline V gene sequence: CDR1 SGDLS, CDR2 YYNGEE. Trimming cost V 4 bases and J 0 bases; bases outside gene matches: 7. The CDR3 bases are TGTGCCAGCAGCTTTCGAGGGACTAGCGGGACCTCCTACAATGAGCAGTTCTTC. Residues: CASSFRGTSGTSYNEQFF.

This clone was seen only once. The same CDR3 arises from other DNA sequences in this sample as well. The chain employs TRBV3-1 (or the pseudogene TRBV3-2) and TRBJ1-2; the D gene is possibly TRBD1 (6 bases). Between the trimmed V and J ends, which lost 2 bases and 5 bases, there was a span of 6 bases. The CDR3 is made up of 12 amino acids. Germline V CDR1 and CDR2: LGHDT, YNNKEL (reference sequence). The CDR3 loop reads CASSQQGYGYTF. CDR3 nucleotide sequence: TGTGCCAGCAGCCAACAGGGGTATGGCTACACCTTC.

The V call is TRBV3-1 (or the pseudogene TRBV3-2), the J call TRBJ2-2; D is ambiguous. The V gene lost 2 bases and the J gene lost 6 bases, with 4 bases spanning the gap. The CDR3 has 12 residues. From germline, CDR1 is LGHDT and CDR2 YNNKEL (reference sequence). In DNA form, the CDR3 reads TGTGCCAGCAGCCAATTATCCGGGGAGCTGTTTTTT. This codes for CASSQLSGELFF.

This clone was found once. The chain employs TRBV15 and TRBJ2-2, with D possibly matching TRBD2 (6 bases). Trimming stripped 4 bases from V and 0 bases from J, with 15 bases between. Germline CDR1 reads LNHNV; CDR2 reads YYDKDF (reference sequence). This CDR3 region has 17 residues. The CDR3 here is CATSITRGLSNTGELFF. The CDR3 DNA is TGTGCCACCAGCATCACCCGCGGACTATCGAACACCGGGGAGCTGTTTTTT.

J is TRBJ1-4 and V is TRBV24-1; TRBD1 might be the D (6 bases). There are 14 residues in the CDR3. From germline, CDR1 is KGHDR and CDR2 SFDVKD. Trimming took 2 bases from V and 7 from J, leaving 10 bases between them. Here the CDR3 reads CATSDSQGREKLFF. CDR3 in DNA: TGTGCCACCAGTGATTCTCAGGGGCGTGAAAAACTGTTTTTT.

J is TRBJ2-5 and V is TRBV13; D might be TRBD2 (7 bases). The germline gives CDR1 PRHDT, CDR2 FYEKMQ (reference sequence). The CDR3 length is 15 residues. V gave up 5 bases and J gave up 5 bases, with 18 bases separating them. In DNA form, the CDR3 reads TGTGCCAGCAGCCTCCGTTCAGGGAGGGGGGAGACCCAGTACTTC. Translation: CASSLRSGRGETQYF.

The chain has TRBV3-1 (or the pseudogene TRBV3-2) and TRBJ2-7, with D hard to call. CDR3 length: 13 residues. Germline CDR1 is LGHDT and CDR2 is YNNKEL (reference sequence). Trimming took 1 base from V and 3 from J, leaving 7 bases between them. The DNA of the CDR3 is TGTGCCAGCAGCCAAGGGGCCCACTACGAGCAGTACTTC. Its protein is CASSQGAHYEQYF.

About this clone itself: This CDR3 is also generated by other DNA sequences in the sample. The CDR3 DNA follows: TGTGCCAGCAGCCCGACAGGGGGCTATGGCTACACCTTC. Translation gives CASSPTGGYGYTF. This sequence joins TRBV7-2 and TRBJ1-2; 9 nucleotides line up with TRBD1. Germline lookup yields CDR1 SGHTA and CDR2 FQGNSA. J gave up 4 bases and V 5 bases, and 2 bases lay outside the gene matches. The CDR3 contains 13 residues.

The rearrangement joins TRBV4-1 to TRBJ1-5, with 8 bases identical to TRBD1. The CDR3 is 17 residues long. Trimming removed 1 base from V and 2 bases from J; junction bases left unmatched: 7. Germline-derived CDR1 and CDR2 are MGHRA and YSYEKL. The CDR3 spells CASSQAPDRGGNQPQHF. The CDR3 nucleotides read TGCGCCAGCAGCCAAGCGCCAGACAGGGGAGGCAATCAGCCCCAGCATTTT.

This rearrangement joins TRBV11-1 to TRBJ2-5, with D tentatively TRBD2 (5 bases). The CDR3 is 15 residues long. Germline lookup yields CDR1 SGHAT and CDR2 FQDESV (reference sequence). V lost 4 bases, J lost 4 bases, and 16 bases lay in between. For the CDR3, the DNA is TGTGCCAGCAGCTCCCCGATAGCGTCCGGAGAGACCCAGTACTTC. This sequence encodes CASSSPIASGETQYF.

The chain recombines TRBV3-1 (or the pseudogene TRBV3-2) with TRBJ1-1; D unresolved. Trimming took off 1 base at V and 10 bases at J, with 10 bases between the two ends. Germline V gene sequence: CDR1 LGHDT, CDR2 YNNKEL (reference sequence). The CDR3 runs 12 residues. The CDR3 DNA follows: TGTGCCAGCAGCCAAGGAGGGCTGGGAGCTTTCTTT. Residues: CASSQGGLGAFF.

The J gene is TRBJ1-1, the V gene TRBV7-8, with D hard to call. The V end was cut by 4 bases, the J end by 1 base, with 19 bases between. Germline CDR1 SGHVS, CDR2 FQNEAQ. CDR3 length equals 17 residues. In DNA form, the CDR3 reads TGTGCCAGCAGCTCCTCCCTTTGGGCAGGCTCGAACACTGAAGCTTTCTTT. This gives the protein CASSSSLWAGSNTEAFF.

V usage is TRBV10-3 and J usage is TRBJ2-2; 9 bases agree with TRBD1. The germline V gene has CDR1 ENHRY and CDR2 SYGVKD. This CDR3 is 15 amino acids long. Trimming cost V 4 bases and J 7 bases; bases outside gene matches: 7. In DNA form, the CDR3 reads TGTGCCATCAGTGGATGGGACAGGGAAAACGGGGAGCTGTTTTTT. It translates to CAISGWDRENGELFF.

The CDR3 reads CASRWTTTDTQYF. CDR3 nucleotide sequence: TGTGCCAGCAGGTGGACTACCACAGATACGCAGTATTTT. The rearrangement links TRBV4-2 to TRBJ2-3; tentative D call: TRBD2 (6 bases). Trimming stripped 6 bases from V and 2 bases from J, with 9 bases between. Germline values: CDR1 LGHNA, CDR2 YNFKEQ. There are 13 residues in the CDR3.

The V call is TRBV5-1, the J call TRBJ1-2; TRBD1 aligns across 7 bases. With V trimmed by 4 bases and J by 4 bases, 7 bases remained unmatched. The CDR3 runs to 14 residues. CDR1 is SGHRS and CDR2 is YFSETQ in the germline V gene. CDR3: CASSLGTDSYGYTF. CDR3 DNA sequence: TGCGCCAGCAGCCTAGGGACAGACTCCTATGGCTACACCTTC.

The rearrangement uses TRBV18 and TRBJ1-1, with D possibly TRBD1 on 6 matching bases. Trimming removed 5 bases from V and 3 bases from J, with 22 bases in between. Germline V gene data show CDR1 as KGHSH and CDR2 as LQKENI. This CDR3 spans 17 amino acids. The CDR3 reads CASSYVQGLGVDTEAFF. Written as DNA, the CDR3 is TGTGCCAGCTCATACGTACAGGGCCTCGGGGTGGACACTGAAGCTTTCTTT. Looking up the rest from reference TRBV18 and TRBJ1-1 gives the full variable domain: NAGVMQNPRHLVRRRGQEARLRCSPMKGHSHVYWYRQLPEEGLKFMVYLQKENIIDESGMPKERFSAEFPKEGPSILRIQQVVRGDSAAYFCASSYVQGLGVDTEAFFGQGTRLTVV.

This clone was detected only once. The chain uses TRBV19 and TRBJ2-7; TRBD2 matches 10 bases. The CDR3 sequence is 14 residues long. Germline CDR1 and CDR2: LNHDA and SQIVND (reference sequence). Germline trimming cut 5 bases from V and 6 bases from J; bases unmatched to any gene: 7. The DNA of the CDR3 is TGTGCCAGTAGTTGGGCTAGCGGGAGTGTCGAGCAGTACTTC. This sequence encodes CASSWASGSVEQYF.

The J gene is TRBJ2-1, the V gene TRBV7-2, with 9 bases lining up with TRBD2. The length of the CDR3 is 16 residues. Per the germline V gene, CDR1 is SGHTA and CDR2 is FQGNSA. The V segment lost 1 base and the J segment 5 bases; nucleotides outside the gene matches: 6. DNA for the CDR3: TGTGCCAGCAGCTTAGAACGGACTAGCGCGAACAATGAGCAGTTCTTC. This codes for CASSLERTSANNEQFF.

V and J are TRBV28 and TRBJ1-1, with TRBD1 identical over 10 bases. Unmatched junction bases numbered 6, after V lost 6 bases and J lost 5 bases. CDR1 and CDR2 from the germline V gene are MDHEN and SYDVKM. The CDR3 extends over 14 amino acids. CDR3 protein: CASRRDRGGTEAFF. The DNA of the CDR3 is TGTGCCAGCAGACGGGACAGGGGAGGAACTGAAGCTTTCTTT.

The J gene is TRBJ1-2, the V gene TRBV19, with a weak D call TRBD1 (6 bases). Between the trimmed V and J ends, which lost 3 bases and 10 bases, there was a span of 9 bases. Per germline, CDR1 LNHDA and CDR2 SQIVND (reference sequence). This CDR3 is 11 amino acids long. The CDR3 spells CASSIRQDYTF. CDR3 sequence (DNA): TGTGCCAGTAGTATCCGACAGGACTACACCTTC.